Presented here are 18 T cell receptor beta chains from one specimen sequenced in a study of T-cell reconstitution after alpha-beta-depleted transplantation in children. Unique molecular identifiers featured in how the TCRbeta library was prepared. Via MiXCR, TCRdb re-called the PCR reads, giving one row per CDR3 protein. The sample lists nearly 250,000 distinct CDR3 sequences; 6.5% to 10% were seen once. The sequenced sample was PBMCs, mostly from graft donor cells, obtained 180 days after TCRalphabeta/CD19-depleted stem cell transplant. The receptor source for this set is a male patient younger than 18 who had a stem cell transplant for acute lymphoblastic leukemia, so the T cells may come from the graft donor.

This clonotype was seen many times. This sequence joins TRBV24-1 and TRBJ2-3; 8 positions agree with TRBD1. This CDR3 has 16 amino acids. CDR1 and CDR2 (germline): KGHDR, SFDVKD. The trim removed 7 bases at V and 1 base at J, leaving 9 bases unmatched. This chain's CDR3 is CATSSHSGGRTDTQYF. The CDR3 region has the DNA TGTGCCACCAGCAGCCACTCAGGGGGCCGCACAGATACGCAGTATTTT.

This clonotype was detected many times. The chain recombines TRBV12-3 or TRBV12-4 with TRBJ1-1; D is uncertain. Trimming shortened V by 1 base and J by 0 bases, and 6 bases separated the two germline ends. There are 14 residues in the CDR3. CDR3 sequence: CASSLVVVNTEAFF. In DNA, the CDR3 is TGTGCCAGCAGTTTAGTGGTAGTGAACACTGAAGCTTTCTTT.

This clonotype was seen repeatedly, ten times or more. The J gene is TRBJ2-7, the V gene TRBV7-2; TRBD2 is a possible D gene (6 bases). The germline V and J ends were trimmed by 4 bases and 1 base, with 14 bases remaining between them. The CDR3 contains 15 residues. Germline values: CDR1 SGHTA, CDR2 FQGNSA. CDR3 coding DNA: TGTGCCAGCAGCTCGCGGGGAACCTTTTCCTACGAGCAGTACTTC. This sequence encodes CASSSRGTFSYEQYF.

This clonotype appeared many times. V gene TRBV7-6 combines with J gene TRBJ1-5; 10 bases line up with TRBD1. The CDR3 is made up of 18 amino acids. Germline V lookup: CDR1 SGHVS, CDR2 FNYEAQ. V lost 5 bases to trimming and J lost 5 bases; unmatched junction nucleotides: 15. The CDR3 nucleotides read TGTGCCAGCAGCCTCCTCGGGGTGGGGACAGGGGCGGATCAGCCCCAGCATTTT. Residues: CASSLLGVGTGADQPQHF.

This clonotype occurred many times. The V and J genes are TRBV29-1 and TRBJ2-6, with D unclear. Trimming shortened V by 3 bases and J by 0 bases, and 9 bases separated the two germline ends. Looked up from germline, CDR1 is SQVTM and CDR2 is ANQGSEA. The CDR3 runs to 15 residues. The CDR3 sequence: CSVDVSPSGANVLTF. DNA for the CDR3: TGCAGCGTTGACGTCAGTCCCTCTGGGGCCAACGTCCTGACTTTC.

This clonotype was counted ten times or more. The chain combines TRBV12-3 or TRBV12-4 with TRBJ1-1; possible D gene TRBD1, 5 bases. The CDR3 runs 14 residues. V was trimmed by 4 bases and J by 4 bases, leaving 13 bases between them. The CDR3 sequence: CASSSRGRGTEAFF. CDR3 bases: TGTGCCAGCAGTTCTCGGGGTAGGGGCACTGAAGCTTTCTTT.

This clonotype appeared many times. The gene calls are TRBV24-1 and TRBJ2-1; D ambiguous. This CDR3 is 13 amino acids long. V was trimmed by 5 bases and J by 5 bases, leaving 9 bases between them. Germline V gene sequence: CDR1 KGHDR, CDR2 SFDVKD. In DNA, the CDR3 is TGTGCCACCAGTGTCAGGTCGAACAATGAGCAGTTCTTC. The encoded protein is CATSVRSNNEQFF.

In regard to this clonotype: A junction end diverges from the germline sequence, so it may reflect a read error. This sequence joins TRBV5-4 and TRBJ2-2, with D possibly TRBD1 on 5 matching bases. Looked up from germline, CDR1 is SGHNT and CDR2 is YYREEE (reference sequence). CDR3 length equals 13 residues. CDR3 residues: CASGLGLPGELFF. Written as DNA, the CDR3 is TGTGCCAGCGGCTTGGGGCTGCCCGGGGAGCTGTTTTTT.

This clonotype was found many times. The CDR3 region is CASIESGGAATGELFF. The CDR3 DNA sequence: TGTGCCAGCATTGAAAGCGGGGGGGCCGCCACCGGGGAGCTGTTTTTT. The rearrangement joins TRBV12-3 or TRBV12-4 to TRBJ2-2; 10 bases map to TRBD2. V trimming: 7 bases; J trimming: 4 bases; junction bases outside the gene matches: 9. The length of the CDR3 is 16 residues.

This clonotype was picked up many times. The chain links TRBV7-2 to TRBJ2-7, with D possibly TRBD2 on 6 matching bases. Trimming shortened V by 3 bases and J by 9 bases, and 12 bases separated the two germline ends. The CDR3 is 12 amino acids. In germline, CDR1 is SGHTA, CDR2 FQGNSA. The DNA for the CDR3 is TGTGCCAGCAGCTTTTCGGGGGTTGGGCAGTACTTC. This translates into CASSFSGVGQYF.

This clonotype was counted many times. The V gene is TRBV29-1, the J gene TRBJ2-1, with TRBD2 matching over 7 bases. The CDR3 extends over 14 amino acids. Germline V gene sequence: CDR1 SQVTM, CDR2 ANQGSEA. The junction had 6 bases not matched to a gene; V was cut back by 2 bases and J by 5 bases. The CDR3 protein is CSVERSLADNEQFF. For the CDR3, the DNA is TGCAGCGTTGAAAGGAGTCTAGCGGACAATGAGCAGTTCTTC.

This clonotype was counted at least ten times. This chain connects TRBV4-1 to TRBJ1-5, with unresolved D. CDR3 length: 17 amino acids. V dropped 1 base and J dropped 0 bases, with 13 bases sitting between them. Germline CDR1 and CDR2: MGHRA and YSYEKL. CDR3 amino acids: CASSQVVPTVSNQPQHF. In nucleotides, the CDR3 is TGCGCCAGCAGCCAAGTCGTTCCTACGGTTAGCAATCAGCCCCAGCATTTT.

This clonotype was seen at least ten times. The chain recombines TRBV3-1 with TRBJ2-3; D gene uncertain. Looked up from germline, CDR1 is LGHDT and CDR2 is YNNKEL (reference sequence). Trimming left V 0 bases short and J 6 bases short, with 10 bases between. The CDR3 extends over 14 amino acids. The chain's CDR3 is CASSQDRLEDTQYF. CDR3 coding DNA: TGTGCCAGCAGCCAAGACCGGCTAGAGGATACGCAGTATTTT.

The sample holds many counts of this clonotype. The chain uses TRBV7-9 and TRBJ2-7, with D maybe TRBD1 (5 bases). This CDR3 has 14 amino acids. V lost 1 base and J 2 bases, leaving 9 bases between the germline ends. The V gene's germline CDR1 is SEHNR and CDR2 FQNEAQ (reference sequence). CDR3 nucleotide sequence: TGTGCCAGCAGCTTAGAAGGGGCTGCCTACGAGCAGTACTTC. Protein sequence: CASSLEGAAYEQYF.

This clonotype occurred many times. The V and J genes are TRBV9 and TRBJ2-3; a possible D gene is TRBD2 (7 bases). The V end was cut by 3 bases, the J end by 1 base, with 12 bases between. The CDR3 extends over 15 amino acids. Germline CDR1 reads SGDLS; CDR2 reads YYNGEE. CDR3 protein: CASSGEGVRTDTQYF. In DNA form, the CDR3 reads TGTGCCAGCAGCGGGGAGGGGGTGCGCACAGATACGCAGTATTTT.

There are many counts of this clonotype. This chain joins TRBV12-3 or TRBV12-4 and TRBJ1-4, with a weak D call TRBD1 (6 bases). Trimming left V 7 bases short and J 5 bases short, with 11 bases between. CDR3 length: 13 amino acids. The CDR3 protein is CASNTGPNEKLFF. The CDR3 nucleotides are TGTGCCAGCAATACAGGGCCGAATGAAAAACTGTTTTTT.

This clonotype was counted ten times or more. This rearrangement joins TRBV14 to TRBJ1-1; the match to TRBD1 covers 7 bases. The CDR3 is 15 amino acids. The germline V gene has CDR1 SGHDN and CDR2 FVKESK. The V gene end was trimmed by 4 bases and the J gene end by 4 bases; junction bases not matched to a gene: 9. In DNA form, the CDR3 reads TGTGCCAGCAGCCGGGACGACAGGGATGGCACTGAAGCTTTCTTT. Its translation: CASSRDDRDGTEAFF.

This clonotype came up many times. This rearrangement joins TRBV5-6 to TRBJ2-1; weak D call: TRBD1 (5 bases). Germline values: CDR1 SGHDT, CDR2 YYEEEE. Between the trimmed V and J ends, which lost 1 base and 7 bases, there was a span of 18 bases. The CDR3 is 16 amino acids. The CDR3 is CASSLPDTPKGNEQFF. CDR3 nucleotides: TGTGCCAGCAGCTTGCCGGACACACCTAAGGGGAATGAGCAGTTCTTC.